This TCR beta chain stems from a study of T cell repertoires in cytomegalovirus infection. Study at large: Recently identified HLA-C-restricted CMV epitopes were used, and well-studied HLA-B-restricted CMV epitopes were used as well. It was the public TCR beta signatures that indicated both CMV infection and matching HLA type.

Note on this clonotype: As yet, its antigen is unknown.

Study-wide findings and caveats: The ex vivo response was dominated by HLA-C-restricted CMV-specific TCR beta clonotypes.

Each CDR3 protein gets one entry after TCRdb re-called the reads with MiXCR. This sample carries approximately 100,000 distinct CDR3 sequences, around 29% of them seen once, and the ten largest clones take roughly 77%. The TCR originated in a human donor in good health (CMV status not recorded). Some clones in this sample may be carry-over from other donors' samples. The source was CD8+ T cells from cultured PBMCs, collected from culture after CMV antigen stimulation.

CDR3 sequence: CASSPPGSQETQYF. The CDR3 coding sequence is TGTGCCAGCAGCCCCCCGGGATCGCAAGAGACCCAGTACTTC. V is TRBV11-3 and J is TRBJ2-5; tentative D call: TRBD2 (5 bases). CDR3 length: 14 residues. The germline CDR1 and CDR2 sequences are SGHNT and YENEEA. Between the trimmed V and J ends, which lost 5 bases and 2 bases, there was a span of 12 bases.